Listed below are T cell receptor beta chains from one sample, sequenced in a study of shared clonotypes between healthy human individuals. Sequenced by immunoSEQ multiplex PCR; TCRdb stores in-frame clones only, minus some. There are hundreds of thousands of clones in the sample; around 96% occur only once, and about 0.11% lies in the top ten. The specimen was naive CD8+ T cells sorted from blood. The origin of the receptors is a woman aged 25 to 39 in good health. CDR3s leave out the opening cysteine and the closing phenylalanine or tryptophan. The D gene is left open where the match is weak.

cdr3_aa d_call v_call
ASSLGAERLF - TRBV11-2
ASRGVFDNSPLH - TRBV2
ASSQGYGNYNEQF - TRBV14
SVRLAGELF - TRBV29-1
ASRRDRGPEAF TRBD1 TRBV5-5
ASSQAGLTGSNTIY - TRBV4-1
ASSFDRLSSGNTIY - TRBV28
ASSFNSGSIYEQY TRBD2 TRBV28
AIPCGDASSYEQY - TRBV4-1
ASTQGGRTSGGSGANVLT - TRBV28
AWSPSAAYEQY - TRBV30
ASKMESSYNEQF - TRBV28
ASSRWTQY - TRBV5-4
ASGQGVQFDGYT TRBD1 TRBV27
ASSLGDTYNEQF - TRBV27
ASGPGTPSNSPLH - TRBV12-5
ASSPTWREAEQF TRBD2 TRBV11-2
ASSQPLAISNEQF - TRBV4-1
ASQRGAGSFSYEQY - TRBV27
ASRGRGNQPQH - TRBV27
ASSTQMDRSTDTQY TRBD1 TRBV19
ASSLLGHGYT - TRBV13
ASMGHRYPYTGELF - TRBV23-1
ASSQGLDFYEQY - TRBV7-2
ASRGRHSNQPQH - TRBV6-5
ASSEAGWLLDEQY - TRBV2
ASSYEFGHTNEQF - TRBV6-5
ASSPKAAVLHLSGNTIY - TRBV27
ASSPSISATGELF - TRBV4-1